Listed below are T cell receptor beta chains from one sample, sequenced in a study of CD4+ T cells in melanoma. Only in-frame clones appear in the TCRdb table, and some are missing; sequencing was by immunoSEQ multiplex PCR. The data contain over 100,000 clones, 92% of them singletons. Sequencing was carried out using peripheral blood. These receptors came from a human donor with melanoma. CDR3s include the opening cysteine and the closing phenylalanine or tryptophan. The D gene is left open where the match is weak. Not every row has a clone size; where given, it reads once, few, many or a size class.

D gene: TRBD2; V gene: TRBV9; J gene: TRBJ2-3; clone size: .; CDR3 DNA: TGTGCCAGCAGCGTAGGGGGCGGGACTAGCAGCACAGATACGCAGTATTTT; CDR3 protein: CASSVGGGTSSTDTQYF
D gene: TRBD2; V gene: TRBV5-4; J gene: TRBJ2-1; clone size: .; CDR3 DNA: TGTGCCAGCAGCCCGGGTTGGCGGGGGAACAATGAGCAGTTCTTC; CDR3 protein: CASSPGWRGNNEQFF
D gene: .; V gene: TRBV10-3; J gene: TRBJ2-5; clone size: .; CDR3 DNA: TGTGCCATCAGAGGGGTGGAAGAGACCCAGTACTTC; CDR3 protein: CAIRGVEETQYF
D gene: .; V gene: TRBV5-5; J gene: TRBJ2-3; clone size: .; CDR3 DNA: TGTGCCAGCAGCTTGAGGGGGGATGGCACAGATACGCAGTATTTT; CDR3 protein: CASSLRGDGTDTQYF
D gene: TRBD2; V gene: TRBV7-6; J gene: TRBJ2-7; clone size: .; CDR3 DNA: TGTGCCAGCAGCTCCTTGACTAGCGGGGCTCTTTACGAGCAGTACTTC; CDR3 protein: CASSSLTSGALYEQYF
D gene: .; V gene: TRBV5-4; J gene: TRBJ1-6; clone size: .; CDR3 DNA: TGTGCCAGCAGCTCCTACAAACTTGGGAGTGGTTCACCCCTCCACTTT; CDR3 protein: CASSSYKLGSGSPLHF
D gene: TRBD1; V gene: TRBV6-6; J gene: TRBJ1-5; clone size: .; CDR3 DNA: TGTGCCAGCAGCCGTACAGGGGAGGCTCGGCAGCCCCAGCATTTT; CDR3 protein: CASSRTGEARQPQHF
D gene: .; V gene: TRBV18; J gene: TRBJ2-5; clone size: .; CDR3 DNA: TGTGCCAGCTCAGGGACCCTGGAGACCCAGTACTTC; CDR3 protein: CASSGTLETQYF
D gene: TRBD2; V gene: TRBV28; J gene: TRBJ2-7; clone size: .; CDR3 DNA: TGTGCCAGCAGTCCCTCTAGCGGGAGAGCGGGGGAGCAGTACTTC; CDR3 protein: CASSPSSGRAGEQYF
D gene: TRBD2; V gene: TRBV11-2; J gene: TRBJ2-5; clone size: .; CDR3 DNA: TGTGCCAGCAGTTCCCTAGCGGAAGAGACCCAGTACTTC; CDR3 protein: CASSSLAEETQYF
D gene: TRBD1; V gene: TRBV2; J gene: TRBJ2-7; clone size: .; CDR3 DNA: TGTGCCAGCAGTGACCTGGGACAGGGACGCTACGAGCAGTACTTC; CDR3 protein: CASSDLGQGRYEQYF
D gene: .; V gene: TRBV5-1; J gene: TRBJ1-1; clone size: .; CDR3 DNA: TGCGCCAGCAGCACCTTAGGACAGAACACTGAAGCTTTCTTT; CDR3 protein: CASSTLGQNTEAFF
D gene: .; V gene: TRBV5-4; J gene: TRBJ2-2; clone size: .; CDR3 DNA: TGTGCCAGCAGTTCCGCGTGGGGGGGCGCCGGGGAGCTGTTTTTT; CDR3 protein: CASSSAWGGAGELFF
D gene: .; V gene: TRBV20-1; J gene: TRBJ1-2; clone size: .; CDR3 DNA: TGCAGTGCTAGAGTCACGGGGGACACCTTC; CDR3 protein: CSARVTGDTF
D gene: .; V gene: TRBV15; J gene: TRBJ2-7; clone size: .; CDR3 DNA: TGTGCCACCAGCAGACCAGCCTACGAGCAGTACTTC; CDR3 protein: CATSRPAYEQYF
D gene: .; V gene: TRBV4-1; J gene: TRBJ1-4; clone size: .; CDR3 DNA: TGCGCCAGCAGCCAAGACGGGCAGGGATGGGCTAATGAAAAACTGTTTTTT; CDR3 protein: CASSQDGQGWANEKLFF
D gene: TRBD1; V gene: TRBV7-3; J gene: TRBJ2-1; clone size: .; CDR3 DNA: TGTGCCAGCAGCTTAATGACAGGGGGCGGGAATGAGCAGTTCTTC; CDR3 protein: CASSLMTGGGNEQFF
D gene: TRBD1; V gene: TRBV18; J gene: TRBJ2-7; clone size: .; CDR3 DNA: TGTGCCAGCTCACCACCGGCGACAGGGGGAGATGGCGAGCAGTACTTC; CDR3 protein: CASSPPATGGDGEQYF
D gene: TRBD1; V gene: TRBV7-6; J gene: TRBJ1-5; clone size: .; CDR3 DNA: TGTGCCAGCAGCCTTACAGGGGGCCCCCAGCATTTT; CDR3 protein: CASSLTGGPQHF
D gene: .; V gene: TRBV5-1; J gene: TRBJ2-5; clone size: once; CDR3 DNA: TGCGCCAGCAGCTATGGAGTAGAGACCCAGTACTTC; CDR3 protein: CASSYGVETQYF
D gene: .; V gene: TRBV7-3; J gene: TRBJ2-1; clone size: once; CDR3 DNA: TGTGCCAGCAGCCCCGACAGCAATGAGCAGTTCTTC; CDR3 protein: CASSPDSNEQFF
D gene: .; V gene: TRBV14; J gene: TRBJ2-5; clone size: .; CDR3 DNA: TGTGCCAGCAGCCAAGATTTCAGGGTTGAAGAGACCCAGTACTTC; CDR3 protein: CASSQDFRVEETQYF
D gene: TRBD1; V gene: TRBV11-1; J gene: TRBJ1-4; clone size: .; CDR3 DNA: TGTGCCAGCAGCCCGGGACAGACCAGAGAAAAACTGTTTTTT; CDR3 protein: CASSPGQTREKLFF